Listed here is a single T cell receptor beta chain. Participants, about 18 to 90 years old, spanned 24 US areas. Donors were grouped by their self-reported clinical history. The sample comes from a study of blood T cell repertoires in COVID-19. For the study at large: Sources were T cells, B-cell-depleted T cells, or PBMCs; the material itself was cDNA or gDNA.

This CDR3 is built from 15 residues. With 3 bases removed from V and 3 bases from J, the gap between germline ends came to 12 bases. Germline CDR1 is SGHRS and CDR2 is YFSETQ. Authors' analysis steps: Amplification of reference gene primers provided the estimated nucleated cell counts. Assay used: immunoSEQ multiplex PCR; TCRdb lists only in-frame clones, some missing. Clone size and V and J calls were adopted from that table, with D and trimming inferred from the DNA. Of about 240,000 clones listed, around 85% are singletons. The sequence was collected from a woman aged 40-49 years with acute COVID-19. The chain links TRBV5-1 to TRBJ2-2, with D perhaps TRBD2 (6 bases). The material sequenced was PBMCs or T cells enriched from blood (not recorded which). The CDR3 loop reads CASSSSRDHTGELFF. The CDR3 DNA follows: TGCGCCAGCAGCTCCTCGCGGGATCACACCGGGGAGCTGTTTTTT.